The entry that follows covers one TCR beta chain sequence. The data were taken from a study of blood T cells in healthy people across ages. Donors gave roughly 10 milliliters of peripheral blood apiece. Per-sample yields of isolated PBMCs were at least 6 million. The CDR3 contains 14 residues. V was pared by 0 bases and J by 9 bases, with 15 bases between. Germline V gene sequence: CDR1 SGHDN, CDR2 FVKESK. Primed by a sample-barcoded 5' primer and a J-beta primer mix, a second PCR proceeded for about 7 to 11 cycles. In TCRdb, the 5' RACE reads were re-called with MiXCR into one record per CDR3 protein. The sample gives 1.5 million to 2 million distinct CDR3 sequences, roughly 52% of which show up once; roughly 2% is in the top ten.

The chain combines TRBV14 with TRBJ2-7, with D maybe TRBD1 (6 bases). Sequencing used blood. This TCR came from a woman aged 40 to 50 in good health. The CDR3 protein is CASSQDLQGPVQYF. DNA of the CDR3: TGTGCCAGCAGCCAAGACTTACAGGGACCGGTGCAGTACTTC. Looking up the rest from reference TRBV14 and TRBJ2-7 gives the full variable domain: EAGVTQFPSHSVIEKGQTVTLRCDPISGHDNLYWYRRVMGKEIKFLLHFVKESKQDESGMPNNRFLAERTGGTYSTLKVQPAELEDSGVYFCASSQDLQGPVQYFGPGTRLTVT.